Shown below are 23 T cell receptor beta chains from a single sample sequenced in a study of blood T cell repertoires in COVID-19. The table came from immunoSEQ multiplex PCR; TCRdb's copy has only in-frame clones and leaves some out. The sample lists more than 95,000 clones; more than 75% were seen once. Material for sequencing was peripheral blood. These receptor sequences come from a human donor in a cohort sampled during active COVID-19.

This clone was seen only once. The V call is TRBV3-1 (or the pseudogene TRBV3-2), the J call TRBJ1-1, with a possible D match to TRBD1 (6 bases). Germline V lookup: CDR1 LGHDT, CDR2 YNNKEL (reference sequence). V shed 1 base and J shed 5 bases, with 11 bases lying between them. The CDR3 is 14 amino acids. The CDR3 region has the DNA TGTGCCAGCAGCCAAGGGGGGGGCAGTACTGAAGCTTTCTTT. Protein sequence: CASSQGGGSTEAFF.

This rearrangement joins TRBV12-3 or TRBV12-4 to TRBJ1-5, with 7 bases fitting TRBD1. Trimming removed 7 bases from V and 9 bases from J; junction bases left unmatched: 9. The CDR3 runs 13 residues. CDR3 amino acids: CASTMARGVPQHF. DNA for the CDR3: TGTGCCAGCACCATGGCCAGGGGGGTGCCCCAGCATTTT.

The J gene is TRBJ2-3, the V gene TRBV6-1, with 8 bases aligning to TRBD2. J gave up 4 bases and V 1 base, and 7 bases lay outside the gene matches. There are 16 residues in the CDR3. Germline CDR1 MNHNS, CDR2 SASEGT. CDR3 protein: CASSEEGSGKADTQYF. In nucleotides, the CDR3 is TGTGCCAGCAGTGAAGAGGGTAGCGGGAAAGCAGATACGCAGTATTTT.

The J gene is TRBJ1-3, the V gene TRBV2, with TRBD1 matching 7 bases. The length of the CDR3 is 16 residues. V trimming: 5 bases; J trimming: 4 bases; junction bases outside the gene matches: 11. Germline lookup yields CDR1 SNHLY and CDR2 FYNNEI. The CDR3 nucleotides are TGTGCCAGCAGTCGAGGACAGGCTTCGTTCGGAAACACCATATATTTT. Translation: CASSRGQASFGNTIYF.

The chain employs TRBV5-1 and TRBJ2-7, with TRBD2 matching 14 bases. The CDR3 spans 16 residues. In germline, CDR1 is SGHRS, CDR2 YFSETQ. V was pared by 3 bases and J by 5 bases, with 7 bases of the junction left unmatched. CDR3 sequence (DNA): TGCGCCAGCAGCTCGGGGACTAGCGGGAGCGCGGACGAGCAGTACTTC. Translating it yields CASSSGTSGSADEQYF.

The J gene is TRBJ2-1, the V gene TRBV11-2, with D possibly being TRBD2 (7 bases). Trimming shortened V by 8 bases and J by 5 bases, and 19 bases separated the two germline ends. In germline, CDR1 is SGHAT, CDR2 FQNNGV. The CDR3 loop spans 15 amino acids. The chain's CDR3 is CASGPGRGAHNEQFF. The DNA for the CDR3 is TGTGCCAGCGGACCAGGGAGGGGGGCACACAATGAGCAGTTCTTC.

The genes are TRBV11-2 and TRBJ2-2; 13 positions agree with TRBD2. J was trimmed by 3 bases and V by 5 bases; bases with no gene match: 3. The germline V gene has CDR1 SGHAT and CDR2 FQNNGV. The CDR3 is made up of 16 amino acids. The chain's CDR3 is CASSPLAGGHTGELFF. The CDR3 DNA follows: TGTGCCAGCAGCCCACTAGCGGGGGGGCACACCGGGGAGCTGTTTTTT.

This rearrangement joins TRBV7-2 to TRBJ2-1; D remains ambiguous. With 2 bases removed from V and 7 bases from J, the gap between germline ends came to 9 bases. CDR1 is SGHTA and CDR2 is FQGNSA in the germline V gene. The CDR3 totals 13 residues. The CDR3 nucleotides read TGTGCCAGCAGCTTAAACGCCGGGAATGAGCAGTTCTTC. It yields the protein CASSLNAGNEQFF.

The chain carries TRBV5-6 and TRBJ2-7; 7 bases fit TRBD1. There are 14 residues in the CDR3. The germline gives CDR1 SGHDT, CDR2 YYEEEE. Trimming cost V 4 bases and J 3 bases; bases outside gene matches: 7. CDR3 sequence: CASSRGDSVYEQYF. The CDR3 DNA is TGTGCCAGCAGCAGAGGGGACAGTGTCTACGAGCAGTACTTC.

CDR3 residues: CASSGDSVNTGELFF. CDR3 sequence (DNA): TGTGCCAGCAGCGGGGACAGCGTCAACACCGGGGAGCTGTTTTTT. V usage is TRBV6-6 and J usage is TRBJ2-2; TRBD1 aligns across 7 bases. Losses at the gene ends were 6 bases for V and 2 bases for J; bases not matched to a gene: 6. CDR3 length: 15 amino acids. Germline V gene sequence: CDR1 MNHNY, CDR2 SVGAGI (reference sequence).

This chain joins TRBV29-1 and TRBJ2-3, with D possibly matching TRBD2 (6 bases). The CDR3 runs 15 residues. Trimming cost V 8 bases and J 3 bases, with 21 bases left between them. Germline V gives CDR1 SQVTM, CDR2 ANQGSEA. CDR3 bases: TGCAGCTCAAGAGACGGGGGTTCGAGGACAGATACGCAGTATTTT. It codes for CSSRDGGSRTDTQYF.

This clone has only a few counts. This chain uses TRBV6-1 with TRBJ1-5; D call uncertain. The CDR3 is made up of 12 amino acids. Trimming left V 1 base short and J 8 bases short, with 6 bases between. Per germline, CDR1 MNHNS and CDR2 SASEGT. The CDR3 DNA reads TGTGCCAGCAGTGAAGGGAGTGAGCCCCAGCATTTT. This sequence encodes CASSEGSEPQHF.

The chain has TRBV24-1 and TRBJ2-5; the D gene is possibly TRBD2 (6 bases). Trimming pared 9 bases from V and 2 bases from J, leaving 6 bases between. The CDR3 totals 11 residues. Germline V gene lookup returns CDR1 KGHDR and CDR2 SFDVKD. The CDR3 DNA follows: TGTGCCACCGGGACTCAAGAGACCCAGTACTTC. Amino acids: CATGTQETQYF.

This clone was counted many times. This rearrangement joins TRBV5-1 to TRBJ1-1; D is perhaps TRBD1 (5 bases). Germline values: CDR1 SGHRS, CDR2 YFSETQ. With 4 bases removed from V and 1 base from J, the gap between germline ends came to 17 bases. The CDR3 has 16 amino acids. CDR3 region: CASSHGARGPNTEAFF. CDR3 bases: TGCGCCAGCAGCCACGGGGCGCGGGGCCCGAACACTGAAGCTTTCTTT.

The gene calls are TRBV18 and TRBJ2-5; 9 bases match TRBD2. Germline V gene data show CDR1 as KGHSH and CDR2 as LQKENI. Trimming cost V 2 bases and J 5 bases; bases outside gene matches: 3. The CDR3 runs 14 residues. The CDR3 DNA follows: TGTGCCAGCTCACCAGAAGCGGGGGGTGAGACCCAGTACTTC. Residues: CASSPEAGGETQYF.

V and J are TRBV28 and TRBJ1-6, with a weak D call TRBD1 (5 bases). The V end was cut by 7 bases, the J end by 4 bases, with 11 bases between. The CDR3 is 14 residues long. Germline CDR1 MDHEN, CDR2 SYDVKM. CDR3 nucleotides: TGTGCCAGCACCAGGGTTCTTTATAATTCACCCCTCCACTTT. Encoded protein: CASTRVLYNSPLHF.

This clone has a handful of counts. This rearrangement joins TRBV6-5 to TRBJ2-7; perhaps TRBD1 as D (5 bases). Germline-derived CDR1 and CDR2 are MNHEY and SVGAGI. The germline V and J ends were trimmed by 8 bases and 6 bases, with 11 bases remaining between them. CDR3 size: 11 residues. CDR3 sequence (DNA): TGTGCCAGCCGACCTAGGGGCGAGCAGTACTTC. It specifies CASRPRGEQYF.

This clone showed up just a few times. This rearrangement joins TRBV7-9 to TRBJ1-6; perhaps TRBD1 as D (6 bases). Deletions cut 0 bases from V and 9 bases from J, with 15 bases between. The CDR3 is 16 amino acids. Germline CDR1 is SEHNR and CDR2 is FQNEAQ (reference sequence). CDR3 sequence (DNA): TGTGCCAGCAGCTTAGCCGGCGGGGGGGCTGGTTCACCCCTCCACTTT. Translation gives CASSLAGGGAGSPLHF.

This rearrangement joins TRBV2 to TRBJ2-3; TRBD1 matches at 7 bases. The V gene's germline CDR1 is SNHLY and CDR2 FYNNEI. With 7 bases clipped from V and 2 bases from J, the junction kept 6 bases outside the gene matches. CDR3 length: 14 amino acids. CDR3 loop: CASNWDSPTDTQYF. The CDR3, as DNA: TGTGCCAGCAATTGGGACAGCCCCACAGATACGCAGTATTTT. Together with reference TRBV2 and TRBJ2-3, the CDR3 gives the full variable domain: EPEVTQTPSHQVTQMGQEVILRCVPISNHLYFYWYRQILGQKVEFLVSFYNNEISEKSEIFDDQFSVERPDGSNFTLKIRSTKLEDSAMYFCASNWDSPTDTQYFGPGTRLTVL.

J is TRBJ1-1 and V is TRBV19; TRBD1 agrees at 7 bases. The CDR3 sequence is 16 residues long. Per the germline V gene, CDR1 is LNHDA and CDR2 is SQIVND (reference sequence). Unmatched junction bases numbered 7, after V lost 3 bases and J lost 0 bases. The CDR3 coding sequence is TGTGCCAGTAGTATTGATAGGGGGCGAATGAACACTGAAGCTTTCTTT. Translated: CASSIDRGRMNTEAFF.

The rearrangement joins TRBV18 to TRBJ1-4; TRBD1 matches 11 bases. The CDR3 extends over 18 amino acids. Unmatched junction bases numbered 14, after V lost 3 bases and J lost 8 bases. Germline CDR1 reads KGHSH; CDR2 reads LQKENI. Here the CDR3 reads CASSPRGQGVSAGEKLFF. CDR3 sequence (DNA): TGTGCCAGCTCACCCCGGGGACAGGGGGTCTCGGCCGGGGAAAAACTGTTTTTT.

V is TRBV6-4 and J is TRBJ2-2; D is unclear. The CDR3 is made up of 13 amino acids. From germline, CDR1 is MRHNA and CDR2 SNTAGT. Trimming pared 6 bases from V and 3 bases from J, leaving 8 bases between. This CDR3 is CASRSGYTGELFF. The DNA for the CDR3 is TGTGCCAGCAGATCAGGTTACACCGGGGAGCTGTTTTTT.

The chain carries TRBV5-1 and TRBJ2-5, with 10 nucleotides matching TRBD1. This CDR3 spans 17 amino acids. V dropped 3 bases and J dropped 4; count of bases not matched to a gene: 12. CDR1 is SGHRS and CDR2 is YFSETQ in the germline V gene. CDR3 residues: CASSSGRDRGRLETQYF. The CDR3 nucleotides read TGCGCCAGCAGCTCAGGTCGGGACAGGGGACGCCTAGAGACCCAGTACTTC.